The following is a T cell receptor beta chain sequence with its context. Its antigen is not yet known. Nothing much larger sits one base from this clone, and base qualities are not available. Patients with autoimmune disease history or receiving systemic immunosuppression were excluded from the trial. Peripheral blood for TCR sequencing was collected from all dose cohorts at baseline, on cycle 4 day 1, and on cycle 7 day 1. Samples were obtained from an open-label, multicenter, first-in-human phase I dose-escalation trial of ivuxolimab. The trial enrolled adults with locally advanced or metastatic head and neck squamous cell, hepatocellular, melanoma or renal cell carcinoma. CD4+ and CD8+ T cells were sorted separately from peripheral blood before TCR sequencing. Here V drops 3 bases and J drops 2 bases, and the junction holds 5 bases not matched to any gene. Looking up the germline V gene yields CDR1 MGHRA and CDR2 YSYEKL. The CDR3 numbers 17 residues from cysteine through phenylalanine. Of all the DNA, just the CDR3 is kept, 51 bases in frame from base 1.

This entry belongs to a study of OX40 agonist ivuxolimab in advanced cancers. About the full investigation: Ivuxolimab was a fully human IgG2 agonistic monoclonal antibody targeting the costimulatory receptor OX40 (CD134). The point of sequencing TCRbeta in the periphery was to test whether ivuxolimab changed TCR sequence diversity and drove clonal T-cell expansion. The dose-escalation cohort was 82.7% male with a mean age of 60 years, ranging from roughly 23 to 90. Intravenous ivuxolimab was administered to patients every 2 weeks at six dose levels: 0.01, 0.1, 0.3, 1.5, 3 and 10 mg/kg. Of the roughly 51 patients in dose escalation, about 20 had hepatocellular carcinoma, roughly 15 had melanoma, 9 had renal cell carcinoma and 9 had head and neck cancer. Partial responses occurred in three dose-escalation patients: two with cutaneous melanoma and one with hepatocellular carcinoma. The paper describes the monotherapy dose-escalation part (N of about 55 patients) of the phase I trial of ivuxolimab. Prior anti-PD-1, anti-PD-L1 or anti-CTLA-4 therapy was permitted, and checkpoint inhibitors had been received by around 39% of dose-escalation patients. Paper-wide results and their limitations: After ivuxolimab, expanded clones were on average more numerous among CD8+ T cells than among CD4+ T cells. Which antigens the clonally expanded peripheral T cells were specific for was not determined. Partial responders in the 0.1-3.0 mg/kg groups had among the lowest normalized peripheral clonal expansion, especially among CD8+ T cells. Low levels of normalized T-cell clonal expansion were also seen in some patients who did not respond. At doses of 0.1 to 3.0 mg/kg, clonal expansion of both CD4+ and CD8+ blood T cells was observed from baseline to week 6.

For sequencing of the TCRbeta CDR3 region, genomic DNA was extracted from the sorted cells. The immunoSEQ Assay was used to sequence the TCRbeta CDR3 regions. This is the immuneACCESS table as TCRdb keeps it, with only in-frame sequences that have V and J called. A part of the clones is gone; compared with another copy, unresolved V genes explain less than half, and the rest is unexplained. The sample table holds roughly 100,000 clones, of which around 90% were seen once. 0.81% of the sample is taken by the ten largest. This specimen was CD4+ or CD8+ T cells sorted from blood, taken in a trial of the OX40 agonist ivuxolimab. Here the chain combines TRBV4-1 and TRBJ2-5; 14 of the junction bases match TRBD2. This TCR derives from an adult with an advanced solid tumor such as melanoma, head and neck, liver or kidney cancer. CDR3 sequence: CASSQGTSGSGQETQYF. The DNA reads TGCGCCAGCAGCCAGGGGACTAGCGGGAGTGGTCAAGAGACCCAGTACTTC.